Included here is one TCR beta chain sequence, with context. Its matching antigen is unknown. This sample was taken from a study of cytomegalovirus exposure and HLA in healthy donors. Study observations and caveats: Sequencing probably produced one cluster of sequence variants that were highly shared. A previous analysis found most TCR beta V segments productive roughly 90% or roughly 30% of the time.

V was trimmed by 5 bases and J by 7 bases, leaving 11 bases between them. This CDR3 is 12 amino acids long. Per the germline V gene, CDR1 is SEHNR and CDR2 is FQNEAQ (reference sequence). The PCR contained 60 Vbeta and 13 Jbeta primers. Sequenced by immunoSEQ multiplex PCR; TCRdb stores in-frame clones only, minus some. The sample has 200,000 to 250,000 clones; about four fifths are singletons. The rearrangement links TRBV7-9 to TRBJ1-2; D is uncertain. The sequence derives from a man aged 25 to 40 in good health and CMV-seronegative. Material for sequencing was PBMCs. CDR3 region: CASSTGGVGYTF. The CDR3 DNA reads TGTGCCAGCAGCACGGGTGGTGTTGGCTACACCTTC.